Sequencing of this T cell receptor beta chain was carried out in a study of cytomegalovirus exposure and HLA in healthy donors. Background on the study: Early release data held some 79 million unique TCRs from HLA-typed donors.

As regards this clone: Its cognate antigen is unknown.

A multiplex PCR was run with 60 Vbeta primers and 13 Jbeta primers. Only in-frame clones appear in the TCRdb table, and some are missing; sequencing was by immunoSEQ multiplex PCR. The sample has under 120,000 clones, around 79% seen once; the top ten hold approximately 3%. Points from the study as a whole: Diagnosis of cytomegalovirus status made by the classifier reportedly showed high specificity and sensitivity.

The TCR comes from a woman in her 40s in good health and CMV-seronegative. Sequencing input: PBMCs.

This CDR3 reads CATSFYYNEQFF. The CDR3 region has the DNA TGTGCCACCAGCTTCTACTACAATGAGCAGTTCTTC. The chain uses TRBV15 and TRBJ2-1; D is unclear. The CDR3 sequence is 12 residues long. Germline V gene sequence: CDR1 LNHNV, CDR2 YYDKDF (reference sequence). V was shortened by 5 bases and J by 3 bases, with 5 bases between the two germline ends.